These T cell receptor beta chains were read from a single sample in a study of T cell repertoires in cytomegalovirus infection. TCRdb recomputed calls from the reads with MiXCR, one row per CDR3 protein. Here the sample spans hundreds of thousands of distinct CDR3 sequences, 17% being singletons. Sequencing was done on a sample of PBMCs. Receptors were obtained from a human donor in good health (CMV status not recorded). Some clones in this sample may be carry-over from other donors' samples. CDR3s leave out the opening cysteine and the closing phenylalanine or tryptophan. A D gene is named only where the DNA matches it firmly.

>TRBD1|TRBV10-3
AITKTGQGAYGYT
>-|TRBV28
ASFRHGARGEQY
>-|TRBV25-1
ASSELWGVDNEKLF
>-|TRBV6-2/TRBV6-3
ASSYGGGQETQY
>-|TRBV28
ASSPRGSLGHQPQH
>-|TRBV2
ASSQPGPIYEQY
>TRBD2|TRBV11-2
ASSIGGWSYNEQF
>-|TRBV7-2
ASSFSRGVDTEAF
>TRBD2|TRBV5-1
ASSPRLAAPNEQY
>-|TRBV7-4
ASSWQAGGAGSGNTIY
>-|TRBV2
ASSAGLSGLESPLH
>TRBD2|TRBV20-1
SAVPLAGGFGQY
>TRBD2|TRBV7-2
ASSLWGGLRQETQY
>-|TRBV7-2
ASSPPGVVGANVLT
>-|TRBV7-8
ASSLEAGAYNEQF
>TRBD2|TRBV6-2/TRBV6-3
ASSYMGTSAEQY
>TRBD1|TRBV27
ASSARDRDTEAF
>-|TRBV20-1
SANRDGTEAF
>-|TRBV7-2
ASSLETAGEAF
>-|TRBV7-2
ASSFHHKDQPQH
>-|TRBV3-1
ASNSAGGVGYGYT
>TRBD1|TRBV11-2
ASSSGTVALRGQY
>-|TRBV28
ASSPPTNTDTQY
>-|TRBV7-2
ASSLGQGHNTGELF
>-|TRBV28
ASSFRELQY
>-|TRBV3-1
ASSPNPLTDTQY
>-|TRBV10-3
AISESQPTDWLNEKLF
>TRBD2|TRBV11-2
ASSPTSLAGGNNEQF